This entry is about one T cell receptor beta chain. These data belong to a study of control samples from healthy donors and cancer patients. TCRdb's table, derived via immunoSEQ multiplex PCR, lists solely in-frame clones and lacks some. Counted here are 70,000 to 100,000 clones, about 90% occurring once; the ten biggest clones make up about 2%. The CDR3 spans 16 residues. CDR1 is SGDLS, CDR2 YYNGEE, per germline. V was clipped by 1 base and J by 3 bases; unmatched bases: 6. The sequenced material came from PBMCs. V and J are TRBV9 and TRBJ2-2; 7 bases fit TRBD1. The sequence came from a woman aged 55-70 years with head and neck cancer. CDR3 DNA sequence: TGTGCCAGCAGCGTACGAGGGACAGACTACACCGGGGAGCTGTTTTTT. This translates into CASSVRGTDYTGELFF.